This T cell receptor (beta chain) was retrieved from a study of T cell changes during pregnancy in multiple sclerosis. This table comes from immunoSEQ multiplex PCR, and its TCRdb copy is limited to in-frame clones, with some not included. The sample has about 83,000 clones; around 96% are singletons. Germline values: CDR1 MNHEY, CDR2 SMNVEV (reference sequence). V shed 5 bases and J shed 1 base, with 9 bases lying between them. This CDR3 has 14 amino acids. The sequence was obtained from a female donor with multiple sclerosis, enrolled in a pregnancy study. Here the sequenced sample was peripheral blood, taken in the second trimester of pregnancy. This chain links TRBV27 with TRBJ1-3; no clear D gene. The CDR3 spells CASSPRGSGNTIYF. As DNA, the CDR3 is TGTGCCAGCAGTCCCCGAGGGTCTGGAAACACCATATATTTT.